Below, one TCR beta chain is given with its context. The data were taken from a study of Tregs in tolerant kidney transplant recipients. Only in-frame clones appear in the TCRdb table, and some are missing; sequencing was by immunoSEQ multiplex PCR. The sample lists roughly 80,000 clones, roughly nine tenths occurring once. Mixed chimerism was transient after nonmyeloablative marrow transplants from related graft donors. Unstimulated Tregs (CD4+CD25+CD127-) and CD4+CD25- non-Tregs were sorted from PBMCs. The CDR3 runs 15 residues. V lost 3 bases, J lost 3 bases, and 4 bases stayed unmatched. The germline gives CDR1 SGHTA, CDR2 FQGNSA.

This receptor was obtained from a human patient who received a combined kidney and bone marrow transplant. The T cells may partly be graft donor cells. The specimen was CD4+ T cells from blood (PBMCs), collected 24 months after the transplant. This chain connects TRBV7-2 to TRBJ2-7; 11 positions match TRBD2. CDR3 nucleotide sequence: TGTGCCAGCAGCTTTTCCGGGACTAGCGGCTACGAGCAGTACTTC. Its protein product is CASSFSGTSGYEQYF.